This record covers a single T cell receptor (gamma chain). What antigen it recognizes has not been identified. No per-base quality is available; no much larger clone lies one base away. The data were taken from a study of intestinal T cells in coeliac disease (TCRdb year 2020). Notes on the research overall: In the TRG cohort, the mean age of coeliac patients was about 16 years compared with about 51 years for controls, so the coeliac patients were much younger than the controls. The TCR-delta (TRD) cohort included duodenal biopsies from around eleven coeliac disease patients and around eleven non-coeliac controls. Duodenal biopsies from about 35 coeliac disease patients and 20 to 25 non-coeliac controls were included in a second, larger TCR-gamma (TRG) cohort.

General conclusions and limits of the study: Coeliac and control groups differed significantly in age, although an age-split analysis did not yield significant classification. TRD kmer-based clustering correctly classified all 20 or so biopsies in training, with a reported leave-one-out accuracy of about 91%. Clustering based on TRG put most of the 54 biopsies (approximately 94%) in the right class, and the reported leave-one-out accuracy was roughly 87%. FFPE-derived DNA was found to be relatively degraded, and loss of a proportion of TCR sequences in each sample was likely caused by this degradation. Repeated CDR3 amino acid sequences could not be distinguished from PCR duplicates in the analysis.

The CDR3 runs 12 amino acids, cysteine and phenylalanine included. Kept here is only the CDR3 DNA, which spans 36 bases and is read in frame from base 1. V has 8 bases trimmed and J has 5 bases trimmed; junction bases matching no gene number 7. The library was built by means of multiplex PCR. The sequencing machine was an Ion Torrent PGM. TRG repertoires were amplified from about 190 ng of biopsy DNA with the LymphoTrack kit, in which Illumina adapters are carried by the primers. After purification with AMPure XP beads and quantification on a 2100 Bioanalyzer, the TRG amplicons were pooled in equimolar amounts. TRG libraries were sequenced on an Ion PGM instrument. As for the original processing: FastX removed reads in which more than 10% of nucleotides fell below the per-patient third-quartile quality score. IMGT/HighV-QUEST was used to align the reads, assigning V, D and J genes, identifying CDR3 regions and assessing functionality. After the sequences were translated into amino acids, every sequence predicted to be non-functional was thrown out. CDR3s were split into kmers with and without positional annotation, PCA was performed on kmer frequencies, and samples were clustered using all 1023 combinations of PCs 1-10. Classification was validated by leave-one-out cross-validation, re-optimising parameters on the remaining samples each time. Shannon diversity was computed with the vegan R package from repeated random subsamples equal to the lowest read count. After TCRdb called clones again from the public reads with CATT, rows with identical DNA were merged. The V and J calls reflect TCRdb's pipeline rather than the authors' work. This sample comprises about 650 gamma-chain clones, around 60% of them detected only once. Jointly, the top ten make up 20% to 25% of the sample.

Genomic DNA was extracted with the QIAamp DNA FFPE tissue kit from ten 5-um FFPE scrolls per case. To test whether coeliac disease could be classified from the TCR repertoire, the study used duodenal biopsies that were formalin-fixed paraffin-embedded, fully anonymised, and surplus to diagnostic needs. The controls had upper endoscopy for reflux, dyspepsia or gastritis, and there was no clinical or histological suspicion of coeliac disease in any of the controls. Sequencing was carried out using a duodenal biopsy. The sequence was collected from a human donor who served as a control with a normal duodenal biopsy, not a healthy volunteer. Recombination connected TRGV10 to TRGJ1 or TRGJ2. TRGV10 carries the ORF label, with uncertain function. The nucleotides read TGTGCTGCGTGGGAAAGTGATTATAAGAAACTCTTT. Its coded protein is CAAWESDYKKLF.